These T cell receptor beta chains were read from a single sample in a study of blood T cell repertoires in COVID-19. Produced via immunoSEQ multiplex PCR; TCRdb's table is partial and in-frame only. The sample carries approximately 54,000 clones, roughly 76% recorded once. The sequencing input was peripheral blood. These TCRs come from a woman aged 55-69 years with acute or convalescent COVID-19. The conserved cysteine and the conserved F or W are not part of the CDR3 here.

v_call cdr3_aa
TRBV2 ASGTAYQPQH
TRBV9 ASSLRGIPNNEAF
TRBV4-1 ASSQVNLNTEAF
TRBV9 ASSPGQAYTGELF
TRBV5-6 ASSRRGGNQPQH
TRBV5-1 ASSWTSGRGRETQY
TRBV5-8 ASSLTGGGYEQF
TRBV5-1 ASRGEGPNTEAF
TRBV19 ASSDRAGGSTLDTQY
TRBV5-1 ASSSQTGSGNEQF
TRBV6-1 ASSETASSYNEQF
TRBV5-1 ASSNLLPGQLTRQY
TRBV11-2 ASRVAAQETQY
TRBV6-6 ASTRTGTGNTIY
TRBV7-6 ASSQPTGDGYT
TRBV5-8 ASSPRGGNIQY
TRBV5-5 ASSLALTGSLREKLF
TRBV5-6 ASSPHGGQITTEAF
TRBV28 AAGQGAGQPQH
TRBV28 ASSSPDSRNQPQH
TRBV12-3/TRBV12-4 ASSFPGEKLF
TRBV7-3 ASSLFQGTTEAF
TRBV30 AWSVVGAGYEQY
TRBV6-5 ASRMDRGRGEQY
TRBV7-3 ASSFDRSSYNEQF
TRBV3-1/TRBV3-2 ASSGTGGREQY
TRBV25-1 ASTRGLAGDTQY
TRBV24-1 ASAGPNQPQH
TRBV7-9 ASSQGQGNEKLF
TRBV9 ASSVLAGGLYNEQF
TRBV5-6 ASSPRPRYNSGNTIY
TRBV18 ASSPQGAPDGYT
TRBV6-5 ASRRDSGETQY
TRBV5-1 ASSLEGQDNSPLH
TRBV19 ASRDFGGSVMAKNIQY
TRBV6-1 ASSESLGELF
TRBV15 ATSRTGGIDTQY
TRBV5-1 ASSFGQGFAGELF
TRBV9 ASSVGTGGNTGELF
TRBV5-1 ASSPYLQGNTGELF